A single sample is the source of the 4 T cell receptor beta chains below, sequenced in a study of OX40 agonist ivuxolimab in advanced cancers. The assay was immunoSEQ multiplex PCR, and TCRdb's table has in-frame clones only and misses some. The data hold about 96,000 clones, with less than 95% observed a single time. Sequences were derived from CD4+ or CD8+ T cells sorted from blood, sampled in a trial of the OX40 agonist ivuxolimab. The origin of the receptors is an adult with an advanced solid tumor such as melanoma, head and neck, liver or kidney cancer.

The chain's CDR3 is CASSQMTDSETQYF. In DNA form, the CDR3 reads TGTGCCAGCAGCCAAATGACAGACTCGGAGACCCAGTACTTC. The chain recombines TRBV4-2 with TRBJ2-5, with D possibly matching TRBD1 (5 bases). V was cut by 2 bases and J by 5 bases, with 12 bases left in between. The germline V gene encodes CDR1 LGHNA and CDR2 YNFKEQ. CDR3 length: 14 amino acids.

The chain carries TRBV28 and TRBJ1-4; D not resolved. Trimming removed 7 bases from V and 4 bases from J, with 19 bases in between. The CDR3 consists of 16 residues. CDR1 is MDHEN, CDR2 SYDVKM, per germline. The CDR3 DNA follows: TGTGCCAGCAACCCGACATCCTCAACTCTTAATGAAAAACTGTTTTTT. Amino acids: CASNPTSSTLNEKLFF. The whole variable domain, remainder taken from reference TRBV28 and TRBJ1-4, is DVKVTQSSRYLVKRTGEKVFLECVQDMDHENMFWYRQDPGLGLRLIYFSYDVKMKEKGDIPEGYSVSREKKERFSLILESASTNQTSMYLCASNPTSSTLNEKLFFGSGTQLSVL.

The V gene is TRBV25-1, the J gene TRBJ1-3, with D hard to call. Looked up from germline, CDR1 is MGHDK and CDR2 is SYGVNS. This CDR3 has 13 amino acids. Trimming removed 2 bases at V and 0 bases at J, with 2 bases between. The CDR3 loop reads CASSESSGNTIYF. The CDR3 DNA reads as TGTGCCAGCAGTGAAAGCTCTGGAAACACCATATATTTT.

This sequence joins TRBV5-1 and TRBJ2-7; perhaps TRBD2 as D (6 bases). The V gene lost 3 bases and the J gene lost 2 bases, with 12 bases spanning the gap. There are 14 residues in the CDR3. Germline CDR1 is SGHRS and CDR2 is YFSETQ. The CDR3 is CASSSGLPPYEQYF. CDR3 coding DNA: TGCGCCAGCAGCTCTGGACTACCCCCCTACGAGCAGTACTTC.